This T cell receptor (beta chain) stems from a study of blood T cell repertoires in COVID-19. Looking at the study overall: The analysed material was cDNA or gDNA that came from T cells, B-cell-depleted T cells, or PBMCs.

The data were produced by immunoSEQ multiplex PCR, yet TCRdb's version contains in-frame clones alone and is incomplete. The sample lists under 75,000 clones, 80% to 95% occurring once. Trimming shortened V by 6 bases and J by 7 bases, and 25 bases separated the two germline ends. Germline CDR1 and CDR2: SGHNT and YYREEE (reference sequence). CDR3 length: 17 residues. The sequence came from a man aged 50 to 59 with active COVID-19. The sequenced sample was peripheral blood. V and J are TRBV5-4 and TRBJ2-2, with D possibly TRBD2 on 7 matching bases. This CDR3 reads CASTVGGAQHYGGELFF. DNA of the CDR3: TGTGCCAGCACGGTAGGGGGGGCTCAGCACTATGGCGGGGAGCTGTTTTTT.